The T cell receptor beta chain under discussion was sequenced for a study of cytomegalovirus exposure and HLA in healthy donors. Vbeta (60) and Jbeta (13) primers were used in the PCR. The repertoire was sequenced with immunoSEQ multiplex PCR; TCRdb's copy has only in-frame clones and lacks some. The repertoire holds around 140,000 clones, with roughly 83% as singletons. The CDR3 spans 14 residues. Germline values: CDR1 MNHEY, CDR2 SMNVEV (reference sequence). The V segment lost 3 bases and the J segment 7 bases; nucleotides outside the gene matches: 7. As concerns this clone: Its antigen is unknown.

Study-level findings and limits: Association of 16,951 TCR beta sequences with HLA alleles was found at 0.05 false discovery rate in a later analysis.

The origin of this receptor is a man aged 40-55 years in good health and CMV-seronegative. The sample was PBMCs. The gene calls are TRBV27 and TRBJ2-7; 9 positions agree with TRBD1. CDR3 coding DNA: TGTGCCAGCAGTTTCCGTGACAGGGGGGGTGAGCAGTACTTC. Residues: CASSFRDRGGEQYF.